The source of this TCR beta chain is a study of T cell responses to AZD1222 COVID-19 vaccine. Trimming pared 10 bases from V and 0 bases from J, leaving 16 bases between. Germline V gives CDR1 MNHEY, CDR2 SVGAGI. This CDR3 has 15 residues. Profiled with immunoSEQ multiplex PCR; TCRdb holds only in-frame clones, not every one. The sample carries fewer than 200,000 clones, 94% recorded once. Study conclusions and caveats: Elevations in Spike-specific TCR breadth and depth followed administration of two AZD1222 doses. Baseline serostatus was positive in only six AZD1222 recipients. Donors were largely white British and mainly female; clonal diversity was possibly underestimated.

This clone appeared a few times. Its specificity is not known. The source is an adult who received the AZD1222 COVID-19 vaccine. V usage is TRBV6-5 and J usage is TRBJ1-3, with D hard to call. The sequencing used peripheral blood, collected 28 days after the second AZD1222 dose. CDR3 nucleotides: TGTGCCACCAGATTGTATCCCATCTCTGGAAACACCATATATTTT. As protein: CATRLYPISGNTIYF.